This entry concerns a single TCR beta chain. Its specificity is unknown. This entry belongs to a study of OX40 agonist ivuxolimab in advanced cancers. Study information: While on treatment, patients had intravenous ivuxolimab at 0.01 to 10 mg/kg every 2 weeks. Having had anti-PD-1, anti-PD-L1 or anti-CTLA-4 therapy before was allowed, and approximately 40% had some. Whole-study findings and limits: Doses of 0.1 to 3.0 mg/kg were accompanied by clonal expansion of CD4+ and CD8+ blood T cells by week 6.

J was trimmed by 7 bases and V by 1 base; bases with no gene match: 11. The CDR3 covers 17 residues. The germline V gene has CDR1 SGHVS and CDR2 FQNEAQ. Only in-frame clones appear in the TCRdb table, and some are missing; sequencing was by immunoSEQ multiplex PCR. The repertoire holds 35,000 to 55,000 clones, with 70% to 90% as singletons. The material sequenced was CD4+ or CD8+ T cells sorted from blood, taken in a trial of the OX40 agonist ivuxolimab. This chain uses TRBV7-8 with TRBJ2-2; 8 bases line up with TRBD1. The TCR was taken from an adult with an advanced solid tumor such as melanoma, head and neck, liver or kidney cancer. The CDR3 bases are TGTGCCAGCAGCTTAGGGGGTATCAGGGGGCCTCTCGGGGAGCTGTTTTTT. Its protein product is CASSLGGIRGPLGELFF.